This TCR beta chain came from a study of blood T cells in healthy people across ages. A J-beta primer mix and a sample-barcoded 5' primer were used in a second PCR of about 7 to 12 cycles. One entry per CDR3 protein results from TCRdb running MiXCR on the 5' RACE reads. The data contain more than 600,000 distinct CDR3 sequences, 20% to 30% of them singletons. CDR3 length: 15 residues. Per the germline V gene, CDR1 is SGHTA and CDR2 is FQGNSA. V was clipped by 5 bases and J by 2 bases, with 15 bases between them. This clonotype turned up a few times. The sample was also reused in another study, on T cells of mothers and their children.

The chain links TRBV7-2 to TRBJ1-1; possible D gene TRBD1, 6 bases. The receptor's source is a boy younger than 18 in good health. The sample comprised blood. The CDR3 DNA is TGTGCCAGCAGCCCCCGACAGGTACTAAACACTGAAGCTTTCTTT. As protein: CASSPRQVLNTEAFF.